This T cell receptor (beta chain) derives from a study of early T cells in non-severe SARS-CoV-2 infection. Study background: Bulk RNA isolated from unsorted whole blood underwent sequencing; chains were not paired.

V lost 1 base to trimming and J lost 7 bases, with 13 bases between them. Germline-derived CDR1 and CDR2 are SEHNR and FQNEAQ (reference sequence). The CDR3 has 15 residues. Unique molecular identifiers were added to individual cDNA molecules. TCRdb reprocessed the 5' RACE reads with MiXCR, giving one entry per CDR3 protein. The table records tens of thousands of distinct CDR3 sequences, roughly a tenth of them present only once. This clonotype was observed a handful of times. As yet, its antigen is unknown. Findings and caveats of the study: Sequences matched to VDJdb favored anti-spike CD8 responses, while private and CD4 specificities were missed.

This sequence was found in an adult who was a healthcare worker with PCR-confirmed SARS-CoV-2 infection or an uninfected control (not recorded which). Sequenced here: whole blood, sampled at baseline. This chain connects TRBV7-9 to TRBJ1-4; D is ambiguous. CDR3 DNA sequence: TGTGCCAGCAGCTTAGGTACGGTCTCTGGTGAAAAACTGTTTTTT. This gives the protein CASSLGTVSGEKLFF.